A few counts support the clone carrying this T cell receptor beta chain. The antigen remains undetermined. Genes and germline are mouse. The CDR3 goes on 1 residue after the read ends, and that part is filled in from the germline J gene. Time point meaning: mouse harvest day 7 after allogeneic transplant. Mouse grafts combined 10^7 T-cell-depleted bone marrow cells with 10^6 splenic CD5+ T cells. Tissues came from B6→BALB/c major-mismatch GVHD mice at day 7 or 14. Assay used: immunoSEQ multiplex PCR; TCRdb lists only in-frame clones, some missing. This table has around 5,900 clones, roughly 52% appearing once. This CDR3 has 13 amino acids. The V end lost 4 bases, the J end lost 0 bases, and 4 bases lay between the germline ends. Germline values: CDR1 KGHPV, CDR2 FQNQEV (reference sequence). The data stem from a study of tissue T cells after allogeneic stem cell transplantation. Whole-study findings and limits: Across patients, clones rarely overlapped, yet motif clusters were shared tissue-specifically.

The source material was gut tissue. The clonotype comes from a female BALB/c mouse given C57BL/6 T cells with graft-versus-host disease after an allogeneic hematopoietic cell transplant. The gene calls are TRBV26 and TRBJ1-3; D unclear. The CDR3: CASSQGSGNTLYF. The CDR3 bases that were read are TGTGCCAGCAGTCAGGGTTCTGGAAATACGCTCTAT.